The rows below give T cell receptor beta chains drawn from one sample of a study of regulatory T cells in long-lasting Graves disease. MiXCR, run by TCRdb on the multiplex PCR reads, gives a single entry per CDR3 protein. The sample includes roughly 450,000 distinct CDR3 sequences, about 25% of them seen just once. The sequenced sample was peripheral blood mononuclear cells (PBMCs), obtained when the disease was refractory, from a patient treated with antithyroid drugs. The receptors originated from a female donor with Graves disease. Both conserved end residues are part of each CDR3. The order of the fields is V gene, J gene, D gene, clone size, CDR3 DNA, CDR3 protein. D genes are given only for firm matches. Not every row has a clone size; where given, it reads once, few, many or a size class.

>TRBV6-1|TRBJ2-7|NA|few
TGTGCCAGCAGGGGACTCATACTTGCCTACGAGCAGTACTTC
CASRGLILAYEQYF
>TRBV12-3/TRBV12-4|TRBJ2-1|NA|NA
TGTGCCAGCAGTTTTGACATTGAGCAGTTCTTC
CASSFDIEQFF
>TRBV10-3|TRBJ2-2|NA|NA
TGTGCCACCCGGGGGACCACCGGGGAGCTGTTTTTT
CATRGTTGELFF
>TRBV7-2|TRBJ2-7|TRBD2|many
TGTGCCAGCAAAAGTGGTGCGGGAGCCTACGAGCAGTACTTC
CASKSGAGAYEQYF
>TRBV6-9|TRBJ2-7|NA|few
TGTGCCAGCAGTTACAGACTTAACTCCTACGAGCAGTACTTC
CASSYRLNSYEQYF
>TRBV29-1|TRBJ2-1|TRBD1|NA
TGCAGCGTACGTCCGGGACAGGGCTACAATGAGCAGTTCTTC
CSVRPGQGYNEQFF
>TRBV11-3|TRBJ2-5|TRBD1|many
TGTGCCAGCAGGACGACAGGGGAAGAGACCCAGTACTTC
CASRTTGEETQYF
>TRBV12-3/TRBV12-4|TRBJ2-2|TRBD2|many
TGTGCCAGCAGTCCTTCCCCCCTTACCACTAGCGGGCACGCGAACACCGGGGAGCTGTTTTTT
CASSPSPLTTSGHANTGELFF
>TRBV2|TRBJ2-3|TRBD1|few
TGTGCCCAGGGGGCGAGCACAGATACGCAGTATTTT
CAQGASTDTQYF
>TRBV2|TRBJ1-1|NA|many
TGTGCCAGCAGAGATTACAGAACTGAAGCTTTCTTT
CASRDYRTEAFF